Here is one T cell receptor beta chain with its context. What it binds is unknown. Clones were sequenced by immunoSEQ multiplex PCR, and TCRdb holds only the in-frame ones, with some missing. The top ten hold 1.6% of the sample, which has 74,000 or so clones, 91% seen once. The nonmyeloablative bone marrow transplants came from related graft donors, with transient mixed chimerism. Unstimulated regulatory T cells (CD4+CD25+CD127-), CD4+CD25- non-regulatory cells, CD4 and CD8 cells were FACS-sorted from thawed PBMCs. This entry belongs to a study of Tregs in tolerant kidney transplant recipients. Study outcomes and limitations: Activated donor B cell expansion appeared to reveal the most relevant donor-specific TCRbeta repertoire.

Per the germline V gene, CDR1 is SNHLY and CDR2 is FYNNEI. The CDR3 length is 15 residues. V gave up 5 bases and J gave up 1 base, with 12 bases separating them. J is TRBJ1-5 and V is TRBV2; no definite D call. The sample was CD4+ T cells from blood (PBMCs), taken 24 months after the transplant. This TCR came from a human patient who received a combined kidney and bone marrow transplant. Some T cells may originate from the graft donor. CDR3 bases: TGTGCCAGCAGTCCCTCGGGTCTGAGCAATCAGCCCCAGCATTTT. This codes for CASSPSGLSNQPQHF.